What follows describes a single T cell receptor beta chain. This specimen comes from a study of blood T cell repertoires in COVID-19. Study-level background: Sources were T cells, B-cell-depleted T cells, or PBMCs; the material itself was cDNA or gDNA.

Germline V gives CDR1 SGDLS, CDR2 YYNGEE. The CDR3 runs to 14 residues. Trimming shortened V by 2 bases and J by 2 bases, and 10 bases separated the two germline ends. In the source study's methods: Cell counts per sample came from amplifying reference gene primers. Profiled with immunoSEQ multiplex PCR; TCRdb holds only in-frame clones, not every one. D and trimming were read from the DNA, whereas the V and J calls and clone size are those reported in that table. The sample includes more than 40,000 clones, roughly 80% seen only once; the top ten take less than 15%. Sequencing was performed on peripheral blood. The genes are TRBV9 and TRBJ2-5; maybe TRBD1 (6 bases). The sequence derives from a human donor with acute or convalescent COVID-19. The donor label of this sample is uncertain. The CDR3 DNA reads as TGTGCCAGCAGCGTGTCACAGGGACAAGAGACCCAGTACTTC. This sequence encodes CASSVSQGQETQYF.